These T cell receptor beta chains were read from a single sample in a study of vaccination effects on CD4 cells after COVID-19. Profiled with immunoSEQ multiplex PCR; TCRdb holds only in-frame clones, not every one. The data hold around 81,000 clones, with roughly 80% observed a single time. No antigen has been assigned to these receptors. The source was CD4+ T cells from PBMCs cultured with HCoV-OC43 spike peptides, collected after COVID-19 vaccination. The receptors derive from a human donor who received a COVID-19 vaccine. Each CDR3 is given with its conserved first and last residue. Each record gives: V gene, D gene, clone size, J gene, CDR3 protein, CDR3 DNA. D genes are given only for firm matches. Where a row states a size, it is once, few, many or the class of an expanded clone; other rows omit it.

V gene: TRBV12-5
D gene: -
clone size: -
J gene: TRBJ1-1
CDR3 protein: CASGLVLGESWNTEAFF
CDR3 DNA: TGTGCTAGTGGTTTGGTTCTGGGGGAAAGTTGGAACACTGAAGCTTTCTTT

V gene: TRBV6-5
D gene: -
clone size: -
J gene: TRBJ1-2
CDR3 protein: CASRSNYGYTF
CDR3 DNA: TGTGCCAGCCGATCTAACTATGGCTACACCTTC

V gene: TRBV6-5
D gene: TRBD1
clone size: -
J gene: TRBJ1-4
CDR3 protein: CATKGQGNEKLFF
CDR3 DNA: TGTGCCACCAAGGGACAGGGTAATGAAAAACTGTTTTTT

V gene: TRBV2
D gene: -
clone size: -
J gene: TRBJ2-4
CDR3 protein: CASSLTRDIQYF
CDR3 DNA: TGTGCCAGCAGCCTAACAAGGGACATTCAGTACTTC

V gene: TRBV4-1
D gene: -
clone size: -
J gene: TRBJ2-5
CDR3 protein: CASSQGAGEQETQYF
CDR3 DNA: TGCGCCAGCAGCCAAGGGGCAGGAGAACAAGAGACCCAGTACTTC

V gene: TRBV10-2
D gene: -
clone size: -
J gene: TRBJ2-5
CDR3 protein: CASSELGETQYF
CDR3 DNA: TGCGCCAGCAGTGAGTTAGGGGAGACCCAGTACTTC

V gene: TRBV18
D gene: -
clone size: -
J gene: TRBJ1-2
CDR3 protein: CASSRSLPGTQERGYGYTF
CDR3 DNA: TGTGCCAGCTCAAGATCTTTACCCGGGACCCAGGAAAGAGGGTATGGCTACACCTTC

V gene: TRBV4-2
D gene: -
clone size: -
J gene: TRBJ2-5
CDR3 protein: CASSPGTDSQETQYF
CDR3 DNA: TGTGCCAGCAGCCCGGGGACCGACTCCCAAGAGACCCAGTACTTC

V gene: TRBV9
D gene: TRBD2
clone size: -
J gene: TRBJ2-2
CDR3 protein: CATHPGLANTGELFF
CDR3 DNA: TGTGCCACCCATCCGGGACTAGCGAACACCGGGGAGCTGTTTTTT

V gene: TRBV5-1
D gene: -
clone size: -
J gene: TRBJ2-5
CDR3 protein: CASSLGQTFQETQYF
CDR3 DNA: TGCGCCAGCAGCCTAGGACAAACCTTCCAAGAGACCCAGTACTTC

V gene: TRBV6-1
D gene: -
clone size: -
J gene: TRBJ1-1
CDR3 protein: CASSEIVEGAFF
CDR3 DNA: TGTGCCAGCAGTGAAATCGTCGAGGGTGCTTTCTTT

V gene: TRBV6-4
D gene: -
clone size: -
J gene: TRBJ2-1
CDR3 protein: CASSDPLMDEQFF
CDR3 DNA: TGTGCCAGCAGTGACCCACTTATGGATGAGCAGTTCTTC

V gene: TRBV7-9
D gene: TRBD1
clone size: -
J gene: TRBJ2-5
CDR3 protein: CASSLALGQVEQETQYF
CDR3 DNA: TGTGCCAGCAGCTTAGCTCTGGGACAGGTGGAGCAGGAGACCCAGTACTTC

V gene: TRBV18
D gene: -
clone size: -
J gene: TRBJ1-2
CDR3 protein: CASSPPRPEDNYGYTF
CDR3 DNA: TGTGCCAGCTCACCACCAAGGCCAGAGGATAACTATGGCTACACCTTC

V gene: TRBV9
D gene: -
clone size: -
J gene: TRBJ2-3
CDR3 protein: CASSVARGDTDTQYF
CDR3 DNA: TGTGCCAGCAGCGTAGCCAGGGGGGACACAGATACGCAGTATTTT

V gene: TRBV29-1
D gene: TRBD1
clone size: -
J gene: TRBJ1-1
CDR3 protein: CSVGTGGASEAFF
CDR3 DNA: TGCAGCGTCGGGACAGGGGGCGCCTCTGAAGCTTTCTTT

V gene: TRBV18
D gene: -
clone size: -
J gene: TRBJ2-1
CDR3 protein: CASSHNYNEQFF
CDR3 DNA: TGTGCCAGCTCACACAACTACAATGAGCAGTTCTTC

V gene: TRBV6-5
D gene: -
clone size: -
J gene: TRBJ1-4
CDR3 protein: CASSLWGTSEKLFF
CDR3 DNA: TGTGCCAGCAGCCTTTGGGGGACGTCTGAAAAACTGTTTTTT

V gene: TRBV12-5
D gene: -
clone size: -
J gene: TRBJ2-6
CDR3 protein: CASGFRLSGANVLTF
CDR3 DNA: TGTGCTAGTGGTTTTCGGCTCTCTGGGGCCAACGTCCTGACTTTC

V gene: TRBV5-1
D gene: TRBD1
clone size: -
J gene: TRBJ1-2
CDR3 protein: CASSPQQGAYGYTF
CDR3 DNA: TGCGCCAGCAGCCCCCAACAGGGGGCCTATGGCTACACCTTC

V gene: TRBV4-1
D gene: -
clone size: -
J gene: TRBJ1-3
CDR3 protein: CASSLPRGPSGNTIYF
CDR3 DNA: TGCGCCAGCAGCCTCCCCAGGGGTCCCTCTGGAAACACCATATATTTT

V gene: TRBV6-1
D gene: -
clone size: -
J gene: TRBJ1-2
CDR3 protein: CASSERASYGYTF
CDR3 DNA: TGTGCCAGCAGTGAACGGGCATCCTATGGCTACACCTTC

V gene: TRBV3-1/TRBV3-2
D gene: TRBD1
clone size: -
J gene: TRBJ2-5
CDR3 protein: CASSPETGRKTQYF
CDR3 DNA: TGTGCCAGCAGCCCCGAGACAGGGCGGAAGACCCAGTACTTC

V gene: TRBV7-9
D gene: TRBD1
clone size: -
J gene: TRBJ1-5
CDR3 protein: CASSLGQGKAPQHF
CDR3 DNA: TGTGCCAGCAGCTTAGGACAGGGGAAGGCGCCCCAGCATTTT

V gene: TRBV12-5
D gene: -
clone size: once
J gene: TRBJ2-5
CDR3 protein: CASGATLGGIRGETQYF
CDR3 DNA: TGTGCTAGTGGCGCGACTTTAGGGGGGATTAGGGGAGAGACCCAGTACTTC

V gene: TRBV5-8
D gene: TRBD1
clone size: -
J gene: TRBJ1-2
CDR3 protein: CASSEGTGVDYGYTF
CDR3 DNA: TGTGCCAGCAGCGAAGGGACAGGCGTCGACTATGGCTACACCTTC

V gene: TRBV11-2
D gene: -
clone size: -
J gene: TRBJ1-1
CDR3 protein: CASSSQWGTGAFF
CDR3 DNA: TGTGCCAGCAGCTCCCAATGGGGAACCGGAGCTTTCTTT

V gene: TRBV7-2
D gene: -
clone size: -
J gene: TRBJ1-1
CDR3 protein: CASSVNREAEAFF
CDR3 DNA: TGTGCCAGCAGCGTAAACAGGGAGGCTGAAGCTTTCTTT

V gene: TRBV27
D gene: -
clone size: -
J gene: TRBJ1-1
CDR3 protein: CASSLSRLTEAFF
CDR3 DNA: TGTGCCAGCAGTTTATCCCGGCTCACTGAAGCTTTCTTT

V gene: TRBV28
D gene: TRBD1
clone size: -
J gene: TRBJ1-5
CDR3 protein: CASRDENTGVWSNQPQHF
CDR3 DNA: TGTGCCAGCAGAGACGAGAACACAGGGGTGTGGAGCAATCAGCCCCAGCATTTT

V gene: TRBV7-3
D gene: -
clone size: -
J gene: TRBJ2-5
CDR3 protein: CASSLSSDNTQYF
CDR3 DNA: TGTGCCAGCAGCTTAAGCAGCGACAACACCCAGTACTTC

V gene: TRBV5-1
D gene: -
clone size: once
J gene: TRBJ1-3
CDR3 protein: CASSLQGTPGNTIYF
CDR3 DNA: TGCGCCAGCAGCTTGCAGGGAACCCCTGGAAACACCATATATTTT

V gene: TRBV27
D gene: TRBD1
clone size: -
J gene: TRBJ1-6
CDR3 protein: CASSTQGDNSPLHF
CDR3 DNA: TGTGCCAGCAGTACACAGGGGGACAATTCACCCCTCCACTTT

V gene: TRBV7-8
D gene: -
clone size: -
J gene: TRBJ2-5
CDR3 protein: CASSLDPPTETQYF
CDR3 DNA: TGTGCCAGCAGCTTGGACCCCCCTACGGAGACCCAGTACTTC

V gene: TRBV6-1
D gene: -
clone size: -
J gene: TRBJ1-1
CDR3 protein: CASSEGQNLNTEAFF
CDR3 DNA: TGTGCCAGCAGTGAAGGGCAGAACTTGAACACTGAAGCTTTCTTT

V gene: TRBV29-1
D gene: -
clone size: few
J gene: TRBJ1-2
CDR3 protein: CSVEWIYGYTF
CDR3 DNA: TGCAGCGTTGAGTGGATCTATGGCTACACCTTC

V gene: TRBV29-1
D gene: -
clone size: -
J gene: TRBJ1-4
CDR3 protein: CSVEGGSTNEKLFF
CDR3 DNA: TGCAGCGTCGAAGGGGGATCAACTAATGAAAAACTGTTTTTT